The 2 T cell receptor beta chains given below trace back to one sample, sequenced in a study of regulatory T cells in long-lasting Graves disease. Investigators prepared the TCR beta libraries by applying iRepertoire HTBI primers and Arm-PCR of CDR3 regions. TCRdb used MiXCR to reprocess the multiplex PCR reads, holding one entry per CDR3 protein. The sample lists 350,000 to 500,000 distinct CDR3 sequences; around a fifth were seen once. The time point is: persistent/refractory GD, antithyroid drugs over 5 years with positive TRAb. The TCR library used RNA extracted from PBMCs. The source was peripheral blood mononuclear cells (PBMCs), collected when the disease was refractory, from a patient treated with antithyroid drugs. The receptors come from a female donor with Graves disease.

This chain links TRBV29-1 with TRBJ2-1; D is possibly TRBD2 (6 bases). This CDR3 spans 12 amino acids. V dropped 8 bases and J dropped 2 bases, with 10 bases sitting between them. CDR1 and CDR2 from the germline V gene are SQVTM and ANQGSEA. The DNA of the CDR3 is TGCAGCTTTCAGCGGGCCTACAATGAGCAGTTCTTC. Its translation: CSFQRAYNEQFF.

A single count supports this clonotype. This may stem from a read error, because a much larger clone lies one nucleotide away. The chain couples TRBV20-1 to TRBJ2-5, with D hard to call. CDR3 length: 15 amino acids. Per germline, CDR1 DFQATT and CDR2 SNEGSKA (reference sequence). Trimming stripped 3 bases from V and 0 bases from J, with 14 bases between. The DNA of the CDR3 is TGCAGTGCTAGGGGTTTGGACGCCCACCAAGAGACCCAGTACTTC. Its translation is CSARGLDAHQETQYF.